A single sample gave rise to the 4 T cell receptor beta chains below, sequenced in a study of blood T cell repertoires in COVID-19. TCRdb's table, derived via immunoSEQ multiplex PCR, lists solely in-frame clones and lacks some. In the table there are fewer than 300,000 clones, about nine tenths of which are singletons. The sequenced material came from peripheral blood. These receptors originate from a woman under 40 with COVID-19, enrolled during active disease.

The rearrangement joins TRBV28 to TRBJ2-1; 9 nucleotides match TRBD1. J gave up 4 bases and V 4 bases, and 5 bases lay outside the gene matches. The length of the CDR3 is 15 residues. Germline values: CDR1 MDHEN, CDR2 SYDVKM. CDR3 residues: CASSYGTGFYNEQFF. CDR3 bases: TGTGCCAGCAGTTACGGGACAGGGTTTTACAATGAGCAGTTCTTC. The entire variable domain, with the rest obtained from reference TRBV28 and TRBJ2-1, is as follows: DVKVTQSSRYLVKRTGEKVFLECVQDMDHENMFWYRQDPGLGLRLIYFSYDVKMKEKGDIPEGYSVSREKKERFSLILESASTNQTSMYLCASSYGTGFYNEQFFGPGTRLTVL.

The gene calls are TRBV7-9 and TRBJ2-1; 7 bases are shared with TRBD2. The CDR3 is 15 residues long. Germline assignment: CDR1 SEHNR and CDR2 FQNEAQ (reference sequence). Trimming cost V 5 bases and J 4 bases; bases outside gene matches: 8. The CDR3 coding sequence is TGTGCCAGCAGCGAGGACCCGGGGGGATACAATGAGCAGTTCTTC. Encoded protein: CASSEDPGGYNEQFF. Combining the CDR3 with reference TRBV7-9 and TRBJ2-1 gives the whole variable domain DTGVSQNPRHKITKRGQNVTFRCDPISEHNRLYWYRQTLGQGPEFLTYFQNEAQLEKSRLLSDRFSAERPKGSFSTLEIQRTEQGDSAMYLCASSEDPGGYNEQFFGPGTRLTVL.

The chain carries TRBV18 and TRBJ1-1, with 7 bases that match TRBD1. V was clipped by 2 bases and J by 1 base; unmatched bases: 7. Germline CDR1 is KGHSH and CDR2 is LQKENI. The CDR3 totals 16 residues. The CDR3 nucleotides are TGTGCCAGCTCACCAATCCTCGACAGGGCGAACACTGAAGCTTTCTTT. Amino acid sequence: CASSPILDRANTEAFF.

V and J are TRBV10-3 and TRBJ2-2, with 9 bases lining up with TRBD1. Germline CDR1 and CDR2: ENHRY and SYGVKD. J was trimmed by 7 bases and V by 6 bases; bases with no gene match: 6. This CDR3 region has 14 residues. CDR3 loop: CAIRRTGDGGELFF. In DNA form, the CDR3 reads TGTGCCATCAGGCGGACAGGGGATGGCGGGGAGCTGTTTTTT.